This TCR beta chain was sequenced in a study of T cell responses to AZD1222 COVID-19 vaccine. Worth noting for this clone: Its antigen is unknown.

The CDR3 totals 13 residues. The germline V gene encodes CDR1 SGHTA and CDR2 FQGNSA. V dropped 5 bases and J dropped 6 bases, with 13 bases sitting between them. Overall study findings and caveats: Donors were largely white British and mainly female; clonal diversity was possibly underestimated.

This table comes from immunoSEQ multiplex PCR, and its TCRdb copy is limited to in-frame clones, with some not included. The sample carries 73,000 or so clones, 75% to 85% recorded once. The source of this sequence is an adult in good health. The chain employs TRBV7-2 and TRBJ1-1, with D unresolved. The sample in question was peripheral blood, obtained on day 0 of AZD1222 vaccination. CDR3 protein: CASSQTPGAEAFF. DNA for the CDR3: TGTGCCAGCAGCCAGACACCAGGAGCTGAAGCTTTCTTT.